One sample yielded the 20 T cell receptor beta chains listed below, sequenced in a study of Graves' ophthalmopathy and Graves' hyperthyroidism (dated by TCRdb to 2016 to 2019). Sequencing was performed on an Illumina HiSeq 2000. TCR beta CDR3 regions were amplified from RNA transcripts for repertoire sequencing. HTBI primers and the Qiagen OneStep RT-PCR kit were used in a first-round RT-PCR, which was followed by a second-round multiplex PCR, size selection and purification. TCRdb applied fastp at Q25 and MiXCR to the public reads, then kept only in-frame beta chains. Every CDR3 protein is listed once, alongside the most common genes and DNA of its rows. This sample is represented by about 57,000 distinct CDR3 sequences; more than 40% of them were singletons. In total, the top ten clones hold around 4.5% of the sample. Sequencing used peripheral blood. These receptors were collected from an adult woman with Graves' ophthalmopathy.

The chain links TRBV9 to TRBJ1-1, with 8 bases that match TRBD1. From germline, CDR1 is SGDLS and CDR2 YYNGEE. The CDR3 contains 15 residues. After removal of 0 bases from V and 8 bases from J, the junction contained 9 bases not matched to a gene. In DNA form, the CDR3 reads TGTGCCAGCAGCGTAGCTGGAGACAGGGGAGTAGAAGCTTTCTTT. Amino acids: CASSVAGDRGVEAFF. Filled out from reference TRBV9 and TRBJ1-1, the complete variable domain reads DSGVTQTPKHLITATGQRVTLRCSPRSGDLSVYWYQQSLDQGLQFLIQYYNGEERAKGNILERFSAQQFPDLHSELNLSSLELGDSALYFCASSVAGDRGVEAFFGQGTRLTVV.

In this sample, this clonotype turned up many times. This rearrangement joins TRBV6-5 to TRBJ1-3; D remains unclear. This CDR3 has 16 residues. V was pared by 4 bases and J by 3 bases, with 16 bases between. Germline V CDR1 and CDR2: MNHEY, SVGAGI. Here the CDR3 reads CASSSRAGKFGNTIYF. The CDR3, as DNA: TGTGCCAGCAGTTCACGGGCAGGAAAATTTGGAAACACCATATATTTT.

This clonotype was recorded many times. The chain employs TRBV27 and TRBJ2-7, with 7 positions matching TRBD2. Germline-derived CDR1 and CDR2 are MNHEY and SMNVEV (reference sequence). The CDR3 totals 14 residues. V dropped 5 bases and J dropped 0; count of bases not matched to a gene: 4. DNA for the CDR3: TGTGCCAGCAGTAAACTAGCGACCTCCTACGAGCAGTACTTC. Translation: CASSKLATSYEQYF.

This clonotype appeared many times. The V and J genes are TRBV6-2 or TRBV6-3 and TRBJ2-5; 11 bases line up with TRBD1. The J segment lost 5 bases and the V segment lost 5 bases, leaving 7 bases of the junction unmatched. Germline-derived CDR1 and CDR2 are MNHEY and SVGEGT. This CDR3 spans 15 amino acids. In DNA form, the CDR3 reads TGTGCCAGCAGTACCGGACAGGGGGCCTTTGAGACCCAGTACTTC. Translation: CASSTGQGAFETQYF.

This clonotype was detected many times. The chain joins TRBV14 to TRBJ2-3; D is perhaps TRBD1 (5 bases). The V gene's germline CDR1 is SGHDN and CDR2 FVKESK. The CDR3 covers 17 residues. V was shortened by 5 bases and J by 1 base, with 19 bases between the two germline ends. The CDR3 sequence: CASSKGQGGIRTDTQYF. In DNA, the CDR3 is TGTGCCAGCAGCAAGGGGCAGGGCGGAATTCGCACAGATACGCAGTATTTT.

Ten or more counts support this clonotype. The gene calls are TRBV4-1 and TRBJ2-3; tentative D call: TRBD2 (5 bases). This CDR3 is 14 amino acids long. Trimming cost V 0 bases and J 7 bases, with 11 bases left between them. CDR1 is MGHRA, CDR2 YSYEKL, per germline. CDR3 nucleotide sequence: TGCGCCAGCAGCCAAGATAGGAGGTGCTATACGCAGTATTTT. It yields the protein CASSQDRRCYTQYF.

The V call is TRBV25-1, the J call TRBJ2-2; 8 nucleotides agree with TRBD2. The V gene's germline CDR1 is MGHDK and CDR2 SYGVNS. The CDR3 extends over 14 amino acids. The V segment lost 6 bases and the J segment 4 bases; nucleotides outside the gene matches: 4. CDR3 sequence reads: CASSSGLVTGELFF. In DNA form, the CDR3 reads TGTGCCAGCAGCTCGGGACTAGTCACCGGGGAGCTGTTTTTT.

The rearrangement links TRBV4-3 to TRBJ1-4, with D unclear. Germline-derived CDR1 and CDR2 are LGHNA and YSLEER. V lost 0 bases, J lost 2 bases, and 10 bases lay in between. The CDR3 length is 16 residues. CDR3 sequence reads: CASSQDSARTNEKLFF. CDR3 DNA: TGCGCCAGCAGCCAAGATTCGGCGCGTACTAATGAAAAACTGTTTTTT.

The table lists this clonotype with many counts. A much larger clone is a single base away; this may be a read error. This chain links TRBV29-1 with TRBJ2-7, with D uncertain. There are 13 residues in the CDR3. Germline V CDR1 and CDR2: SQVTM, ANQGSEA. The CDR3 loop is CSVYWAGSNERYF. CDR3 nucleotide sequence: TGCAGCGTCTACTGGGCCGGCTCTAACGAGCGGTACTTC.

A few counts support this clonotype. Since a much larger clone is just one base distant, this may be a read error. V and J are TRBV4-3 and TRBJ1-4, with unresolved D. The germline V gene has CDR1 LGHNA and CDR2 YSLEER. This CDR3 comprises 16 residues. Between the trimmed V and J ends, which lost 1 base and 2 bases, there was a span of 11 bases. This CDR3 reads CASSQGTARTNEKLFF. The CDR3 DNA follows: TGCGCCAGCAGCCAAGGTACGGCGCGGACTAATGAAAAACTGTTTTTT.

This clonotype was recorded many times. The chain has TRBV9 and TRBJ1-4; possible D gene TRBD1, 5 bases. This CDR3 is built from 14 residues. Germline V CDR1 and CDR2: SGDLS, YYNGEE. V lost 4 bases and J lost 3, with 10 bases in between. CDR3 residues: CASSLGTSNEKLFF. The CDR3 DNA reads TGTGCCAGCAGCCTTGGGACTTCTAATGAAAAACTGTTTTTT.

This clonotype showed up just a few times. CDR3 in amino acids: CAISEAPPGSSPLHF. For the CDR3, the DNA is TGTGCCATCAGTGAGGCACCGCCAGGGAGTTCACCCCTCCACTTT. V is TRBV10-3 and J is TRBJ1-6, with D possibly TRBD1 on 5 matching bases. The CDR3 is 15 amino acids. Between the trimmed V and J ends, which lost 2 bases and 9 bases, there was a span of 14 bases. CDR1 ENHRY and CDR2 SYGVKD come from the germline V gene.

The sample holds many counts of this clonotype. CDR3 nucleotides: TGTGCCAGCAGCTACTTAGTAGAGAGTTCCGGGGCCAACGTCCTGACTTTC. Its translation is CASSYLVESSGANVLTF. This chain joins TRBV7-9 and TRBJ2-6; D remains ambiguous. Germline values: CDR1 SEHNR, CDR2 FQNEAQ (reference sequence). The CDR3 extends over 17 amino acids. Trimming removed 4 bases from V and 4 bases from J, with 17 bases in between.

Concerning this clonotype itself: The CDR3 end shows no conserved phenylalanine or tryptophan, and so a read error is likely. The limits of the CDR3 on the DNA are not certain, so only TCRdb's listed CDR3 is given. The genes are TRBV6-6 and TRBJ1-1; the table's D call of TRBD1 was not tested on the DNA. Germline CDR1 MNHNY, CDR2 SVGAGI (reference sequence). The CDR3 region is 15 residues in length, termini included. The CDR3 is CASSYSRRGQGASIS.

To note about this clonotype: Just one base apart from a much larger clone, this may be a read error. J is TRBJ1-2 and V is TRBV28, with a possible D match to TRBD1 (5 bases). The length of the CDR3 is 13 residues. Germline V gene lookup returns CDR1 MDHEN and CDR2 SYDVKM. CDR3 nucleotides: TGTGCCAGCAGCGAGCAGGGTCCCTATAGCTACACCTTC. It codes for CASSEQGPYSYTF.

The chain employs TRBV29-1 and TRBJ2-3; the D call may be TRBD1 or TRBD2 (5 bases each). The germline gives CDR1 SQVTM, CDR2 ANQGSEA. The CDR3 sequence is 13 residues long. Trimming pared 8 bases from V and 4 bases from J, leaving 16 bases between. The CDR3 sequence: CSSGTYGADTQYF. CDR3 coding DNA: TGCAGCAGTGGGACCTACGGGGCAGATACGCAGTATTTT.

A word on this clonotype: The final CDR3 position lacks the conserved phenylalanine or tryptophan, pointing to a likely read error. The limits of the CDR3 on the DNA are not certain, so only TCRdb's listed CDR3 is given. The rearrangement links TRBV5-1 to TRBJ1-3. A total of 9 residues make up the CDR3, ends included. Per the germline V gene, CDR1 is SGHRS and CDR2 is YFSETQ. Here the CDR3 reads CASSLAGYA.

Ten or more counts support this clonotype. V and J are TRBV19 and TRBJ1-2; 7 positions agree with TRBD1. The V and J ends lost 7 bases and 2 bases, in that order; junction bases with no gene match: 10. Per the germline V gene, CDR1 is LNHDA and CDR2 is SQIVND (reference sequence). The CDR3 is made up of 15 amino acids. The CDR3 DNA follows: TGTGCCAGTACCTTCTCCTCAGGGGGGAACTATGGCTACACCTTC. Translated: CASTFSSGGNYGYTF.

This clonotype was counted many times. The CDR3 sequence: CASSRTGADGELFF. The DNA for the CDR3 is TGTGCCAGCAGCAGGACAGGGGCGGACGGGGAGCTGTTTTTT. The rearrangement links TRBV4-2 to TRBJ2-2; TRBD1 aligns across 9 bases. The CDR3 loop spans 14 amino acids. V lost 5 bases and J lost 7; bases outside the gene matches: 5. Germline-derived CDR1 and CDR2 are LGHNA and YNFKEQ.

This clonotype was found many times. The CDR3: CASSPIPTDTQYF. CDR3 bases: TGTGCCAGCAGCCCCATCCCGACAGATACGCAGTATTTT. This chain connects TRBV7-2 to TRBJ2-3; D call uncertain. The CDR3 loop spans 13 amino acids. Germline CDR1 reads SGHTA; CDR2 reads FQGNSA. Trimming removed 5 bases at V and 3 bases at J, with 9 bases between.